This T cell receptor (beta chain) was obtained from a study of cytomegalovirus exposure and HLA in healthy donors. Points from the study as a whole: The authors reported that TCR beta sequences could predict HLA-A and HLA-B alleles. These predictions were accurate for most subjects in the first cohort.

Everyone who donated was a healthy bone marrow donor. While unrecorded immune exposures were likely, the donors were nominally healthy when sampled. A word on this clone: The antigen is undetermined.

PCR primers comprised 60 Vbeta and 13 Jbeta primers. The assay was immunoSEQ multiplex PCR, and TCRdb's table has in-frame clones only and misses some. Of 180,000 or so clones listed, approximately 85% were seen once; the top ten hold roughly 9.3%. Per the germline V gene, CDR1 is SNHLY and CDR2 is FYNNEI. The CDR3 covers 14 residues. Trimming stripped 4 bases from V and 6 bases from J, with 10 bases between. The chain links TRBV2 to TRBJ1-6, with D perhaps matching TRBD1 (6 bases). The origin of this receptor is a man between 18 and 35 years old in good health and CMV-seropositive. Sequencing was performed on PBMCs. CDR3 coding DNA: TGTGCCAGCAGTGTTACAGGGTTTAATTCACCCCTCCACTTT. Amino acid sequence: CASSVTGFNSPLHF.